A selection of T cell receptor beta chains follows, all from one sample in a study of blood T cell repertoires in COVID-19. Sequencing was performed with immunoSEQ multiplex PCR; in TCRdb, only in-frame clones are kept and a portion is missing. The sample includes around 360,000 clones, approximately 89% seen only once; the top ten take around 9.3%. The sequenced sample was peripheral blood. Receptors were obtained from a woman in her twenties or thirties with COVID-19, enrolled during active disease. The CDR3 runs from the conserved cysteine through the conserved F or W. The order of the fields is clone size, D gene, J gene, V gene, CDR3 DNA, CDR3 protein. The D gene is left open where the match is weak. Part of the rows lack a size; the others show once, few, many or a class for expanded clones.

>-|-|TRBJ1-2|TRBV5-1
TGCGCCAGCAGCTTGGATTGGCGGGGGTCTGGCTACACCTTC
CASSLDWRGSGYTF
>-|-|TRBJ2-2|TRBV5-5
TGTGCCAGCAGCTTCTCAGAGTGGGAGCCCGGGGAGCTGTTTTTT
CASSFSEWEPGELFF
>-|TRBD2|TRBJ2-7|TRBV6-6
TGTGCCAGCAGTTACTCAACCGGGGGGGGAACCTACGAGCAGTACTTC
CASSYSTGGGTYEQYF
>-|-|TRBJ1-3|TRBV7-2
TGTGCCAGCAGCTCCTATTCGGCGGACACCATATATTTT
CASSSYSADTIYF
>-|-|TRBJ2-5|TRBV25-1
TGTGCCAGCAGTGAAGCCCAGGTTCGAAAGACCCAGTACTTC
CASSEAQVRKTQYF
>-|TRBD1|TRBJ2-2|TRBV19
TGTGCCAGTAGTCGTCCCGTGACAGGGCCAACCGGGGAGCTGTTTTTT
CASSRPVTGPTGELFF
>-|-|TRBJ2-2|TRBV5-1
TGCGCCAGCAGCGCCTGGACACGGGCGGACACCGGGGAGCTGTTTTTT
CASSAWTRADTGELFF
>-|-|TRBJ2-7|TRBV6-5
TGTGCCAGCATTCCCCCTTCAATGAGCTACGAGCAGTACTTC
CASIPPSMSYEQYF
>-|-|TRBJ1-1|TRBV5-8
TGTGCCAGCAGCTCCTTAGGGGGTGGCACTGAAGCTTTCTTT
CASSSLGGGTEAFF
>-|TRBD2|TRBJ2-3|TRBV14
TGTGCCAGGAAAGGGGGGAGGATAGCGGGAAGCACAGATACGCAGTATTTT
CARKGGRIAGSTDTQYF
>-|-|TRBJ2-5|TRBV27
TGTGCCAGCAGTCGCCTTAGCGGAGGGGAGACCCAGTACTTC
CASSRLSGGETQYF
>once|-|TRBJ1-2|TRBV7-9
TGTGCCAGCAGCTTGTGGGAGAACTATGGCTACACCTTC
CASSLWENYGYTF
>-|-|TRBJ2-5|TRBV11-2
TGTGCCAGCAGCTTAGAACAGGGGAGGGAGACCCAGTACTTC
CASSLEQGRETQYF
>-|TRBD1|TRBJ2-3|TRBV19
TGTGCCAGTAGTCTACAGGGGACACCCCTTAGCACAGATACGCAGTATTTT
CASSLQGTPLSTDTQYF
>once|TRBD2|TRBJ2-1|TRBV10-3
TGTGCCATCAGTGAGTCAACTAGCGGGAGGGCCGAGCAGTTCTTC
CAISESTSGRAEQFF
>-|-|TRBJ2-5|TRBV9
TGTGCCAGCAGCCAACCATTCTGGCTCATGCGGAGTCCACAAGAGACCCAGTACTTC
CASSQPFWLMRSPQETQYF